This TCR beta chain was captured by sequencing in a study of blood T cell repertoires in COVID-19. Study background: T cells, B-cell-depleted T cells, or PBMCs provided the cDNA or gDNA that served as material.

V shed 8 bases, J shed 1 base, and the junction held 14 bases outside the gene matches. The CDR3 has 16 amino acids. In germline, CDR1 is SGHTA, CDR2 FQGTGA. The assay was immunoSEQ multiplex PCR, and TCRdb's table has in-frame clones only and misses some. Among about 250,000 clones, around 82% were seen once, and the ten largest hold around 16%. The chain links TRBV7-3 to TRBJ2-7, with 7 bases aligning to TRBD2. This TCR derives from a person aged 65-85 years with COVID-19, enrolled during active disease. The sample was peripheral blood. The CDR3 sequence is CASGGVVAGESYEQYF. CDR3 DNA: TGTGCCAGCGGAGGTGTCGTTGCGGGAGAGTCCTACGAGCAGTACTTC.